This section outlines one T cell receptor (beta chain) sequence together with its context. No antigen is known for it. These data originate in a study of shared clonotypes between healthy human individuals. Overall study results and limits: Sampling used blood alone; tissue repertoires probably differ.

The protocol was immunoSEQ multiplex PCR, while the TCRdb copy is restricted to in-frame clones and leaves out a portion. The table has about 1.1 million clones, approximately 80% seen once. The germline gives CDR1 SQVTM, CDR2 ANQGSEA. CDR3 length equals 13 residues. Unmatched junction bases numbered 6, after V lost 5 bases and J lost 7 bases. The chain is built from TRBV29-1 and TRBJ2-3; TRBD2 matches at 10 bases. The sequence came from a man aged 18-30 years in good health. Some clones in this sample may be carry-over from other donors' samples. Sample: memory CD4+ T cells from PBMCs. Regarding subset: CD45RA-negative fraction. CDR3: CSVSGRATNTQYF. The CDR3 DNA reads TGCAGCGTTAGCGGGAGGGCAACGAATACGCAGTATTTT.